This TCR beta chain was obtained from a study of a mutant IDH1 vaccine in newly diagnosed glioma. As for the study in general: Patients began vaccination 4-6 weeks after radiotherapy alone, or with temozolomide cycles. The earlier regimen, radiotherapy, temozolomide, or both, was most often both.

About this clone: What it binds is unknown.

Time point noted: week 23, last vaccination. Every vaccination contained 300 ug of the mutant IDH1 20-mer peptide and was paired with topical imiquimod. V gave up 3 bases and J gave up 3 bases; unmatched junction bases: 11. CDR1 and CDR2 from the germline V gene are SGHDT and YYEEEE. The CDR3 length is 18 residues. Only in-frame clones appear in the TCRdb table, and some are missing; sequencing was by immunoSEQ multiplex PCR. In the table there are around 56,000 clones, about 81% of which are singletons. Sequenced here: PBMCs, sampled from a glioma patient whose treatment included an IDH1 peptide vaccine. The chain joins TRBV5-6 to TRBJ2-2; 10 bases match TRBD2. This receptor was taken from a woman between 35 and 50 years old with glioma. Some clones in this sample may be carry-over from other donors' samples. For the CDR3, the DNA is TGTGCCAGCAGCTCCTACAGACTAGCGGGTACCTACACCGGGGAGCTGTTTTTT. Translated, it gives CASSSYRLAGTYTGELFF.